Following are 31 T cell receptor beta chains from one sample sequenced in a study of PD-1 blockade in classical Hodgkin lymphoma. Only in-frame clones appear in the TCRdb table, and some are missing; sequencing was by immunoSEQ multiplex PCR. This table has about 22,000 clones, approximately 68% appearing once. The time point: cycle 4 day 1 (C4D1), after about 6 weeks of nivolumab. All patients relapsed after autologous stem cell transplantation, and brentuximab vedotin exposure varied. Researchers report purifying CD4+ T cells from thawed PBMCs by magnetic negative selection. The starting material was CD4+ T cells from blood, obtained before the fourth cycle of nivolumab. These receptors all come from a human donor with classical Hodgkin lymphoma.

This clone was seen a few times. The chain is built from TRBV7-2 and TRBJ2-2, with TRBD2 matching over 8 bases. The CDR3 totals 16 residues. V lost 1 base and J lost 4; bases outside the gene matches: 5. The germline V gene has CDR1 SGHTA and CDR2 FQGNSA. As DNA, the CDR3 is TGTGCCAGCAGCTTAGGGGAGCGGGGGTTCACCGGGGAGCTGTTTTTT. Its protein is CASSLGERGFTGELFF.

Remarks on this clone: An end of the junction does not agree with germline; a read error may underlie this. The same CDR3 can be traced to other DNA sequences in this sample. CDR3 residues: CASSSSYYEQYF. The CDR3 DNA reads as TGTGCCAGTAGCTCGTCCTATTACGAGCAGTACTTC. The chain couples TRBV5-8 to TRBJ2-7; D is undetermined. In germline, CDR1 is SGHTS, CDR2 YDEGEE. The CDR3 runs to 12 residues.

This clone was detected only a few times. The chain links TRBV5-1 to TRBJ1-1; TRBD1 agrees at 10 bases. Germline assignment: CDR1 SGHRS and CDR2 YFSETQ. The V and J ends lost 0 bases and 4 bases, in that order; junction bases with no gene match: 6. This CDR3 is 16 amino acids long. The CDR3 protein is CASSLGLRTGGTEAFF. As DNA, the CDR3 is TGCGCCAGCAGCTTGGGATTGAGGACAGGGGGCACTGAAGCTTTCTTT.

V and J are TRBV27 and TRBJ2-7; D might be TRBD2 (6 bases). Trimming took 5 bases from V and 0 from J, leaving 23 bases between them. The CDR3 is 18 residues long. Germline V gene sequence: CDR1 MNHEY, CDR2 SMNVEV (reference sequence). CDR3 nucleotide sequence: TGTGCCAGCAGTCTATTACCCATGACTAGAGATGGCTCCTACGAGCAGTACTTC. The encoded protein is CASSLLPMTRDGSYEQYF.

This clone came up once. The chain has TRBV2 and TRBJ1-2; TRBD1 might be the D (5 bases). Germline lookup yields CDR1 SNHLY and CDR2 FYNNEI. V was shortened by 2 bases and J by 7 bases, with 20 bases between the two germline ends. This CDR3 contains 16 residues. The CDR3, as DNA: TGTGCCAGCAGTGAAACTCCTCCCGGGGGGTATCGTGGCTACACCTTC. Residues: CASSETPPGGYRGYTF.

The chain carries TRBV9 and TRBJ2-5; D is undetermined. Germline loops: CDR1 SGDLS, CDR2 YYNGEE. This CDR3 spans 12 amino acids. The V gene lost 4 bases and the J gene lost 2 bases, with 6 bases spanning the gap. CDR3 region: CASSRSQETQYF. CDR3 DNA: TGTGCCAGCAGCCGCTCTCAAGAGACCCAGTACTTC.

The chain is built from TRBV19 and TRBJ2-3; TRBD2 matches at 8 bases. CDR3 size: 13 residues. Germline lookup yields CDR1 LNHDA and CDR2 SQIVND (reference sequence). The trim removed 6 bases at V and 9 bases at J, leaving 8 bases unmatched. The CDR3 nucleotides read TGTGCCAGTAGCCCCTTTGGCGGGGGGACGCAGTATTTT. It encodes CASSPFGGGTQYF. Looking up the rest from reference TRBV19 and TRBJ2-3 gives the full variable domain: DGGITQSPKYLFRKEGQNVTLSCEQNLNHDAMYWYRQDPGQGLRLIYYSQIVNDFQKGDIAEGYSVSREKKESFPLTVTSAQKNPTAFYLCASSPFGGGTQYFGPGTRLTVL.

The genes are TRBV6-1 and TRBJ1-3; D remains unclear. V lost 9 bases to trimming and J lost 1 base, with 10 bases between them. In germline, CDR1 is MNHNS, CDR2 SASEGT. This CDR3 spans 13 amino acids. CDR3 sequence reads: CASEELSGNTIYF. For the CDR3, the DNA is TGTGCCAGTGAGGAGCTTTCTGGAAACACCATATATTTT.

V and J are TRBV7-9 and TRBJ2-7; no clear D gene. V lost 4 bases and J lost 1, with 5 bases in between. The CDR3 covers 12 residues. Germline V lookup: CDR1 SEHNR, CDR2 FQNEAQ (reference sequence). The CDR3 is CASSWGSYEQYF. CDR3 coding DNA: TGTGCCAGCAGCTGGGGTTCCTACGAGCAGTACTTC.

The V gene is TRBV6-5, the J gene TRBJ1-2; D is perhaps TRBD1 (6 bases). The CDR3 totals 13 residues. Germline V gene lookup returns CDR1 MNHEY and CDR2 SVGAGI. Between the trimmed V and J ends, which lost 6 bases and 4 bases, there was a span of 12 bases. The CDR3 DNA reads as TGTGCCAGCAGCAGGGGACTGAGCTATGGCTACACCTTC. This translates into CASSRGLSYGYTF.

This chain joins TRBV6-6 and TRBJ1-2; 10 nucleotides align to TRBD1. The CDR3 length is 14 residues. The trim removed 0 bases at V and 7 bases at J, leaving 2 bases unmatched. CDR1 and CDR2 (germline): MNHNY, SVGAGI (reference sequence). CDR3 in DNA: TGTGCCAGCAGTTACTCCGGGACAGGGGTTGGCTACACCTTC. Translated, it gives CASSYSGTGVGYTF.

The J gene is TRBJ2-5, the V gene TRBV28; maybe TRBD1 (6 bases). The CDR3 totals 15 residues. Trimming shortened V by 6 bases and J by 2 bases, and 16 bases separated the two germline ends. Germline CDR1 is MDHEN and CDR2 is SYDVKM. DNA for the CDR3: TGTGCCAGCAGCCACGACAGGCGCACTCAAGAGACCCAGTACTTC. It codes for CASSHDRRTQETQYF.

V gene TRBV10-3 combines with J gene TRBJ2-2; TRBD1 is a possible D gene (6 bases). CDR1 is ENHRY, CDR2 SYGVKD, per germline. V lost 7 bases to trimming and J lost 2 bases, with 14 bases between them. The CDR3 totals 15 residues. CDR3 nucleotide sequence: TGTGCCATCAAAGAGGGACACCCAAACACCGGGGAGCTGTTTTTT. This translates into CAIKEGHPNTGELFF.

The chain links TRBV18 to TRBJ2-3; 14 bases align to TRBD2. Germline V CDR1 and CDR2: KGHSH, LQKENI. V was clipped by 6 bases and J by 3 bases; unmatched bases: 5. This CDR3 has 16 residues. In nucleotides, the CDR3 is TGTGCCAGCTCCGGGACTAGCGGGGGAATTACAGATACGCAGTATTTT. Its translation: CASSGTSGGITDTQYF.

The rearrangement uses TRBV15 and TRBJ1-2; the match to TRBD1 covers 8 bases. Germline CDR1 and CDR2: LNHNV and YYDKDF (reference sequence). Unmatched junction bases numbered 5, after V lost 0 bases and J lost 8 bases. The length of the CDR3 is 14 residues. Here the CDR3 DNA reads TGTGCCACCAGCAGAGAGGCAGGGGGCGGAGGCTACACCTTC. This translates into CATSREAGGGGYTF.

This clone was picked up one time. V usage is TRBV9 and J usage is TRBJ2-1, with D possibly being TRBD1 (7 bases). V was clipped by 0 bases and J by 7 bases, with 17 bases between them. The V gene's germline CDR1 is SGDLS and CDR2 YYNGEE. CDR3 length: 16 residues. CDR3 nucleotides: TGTGCCAGCAGCGTAGAACAGGGGAGGATACAGAATGAGCAGTTCTTC. This gives the protein CASSVEQGRIQNEQFF.

The chain uses TRBV9 and TRBJ2-1; D gene ambiguous. CDR3 size: 15 residues. Germline V gene data show CDR1 as SGDLS and CDR2 as YYNGEE. The germline V and J ends were trimmed by 0 bases and 4 bases, with 11 bases remaining between them. The DNA of the CDR3 is TGTGCCAGCAGCGTAGACACAGCCCCGTACAATGAGCAGTTCTTC. Translating it yields CASSVDTAPYNEQFF.

The chain recombines TRBV5-6 with TRBJ2-7; D ambiguous. Germline lookup yields CDR1 SGHDT and CDR2 YYEEEE. The V and J ends lost 2 bases and 0 bases respectively, with 15 bases between them. The CDR3 has 16 amino acids. CDR3 nucleotide sequence: TGTGCCAGCAGCTTCACCCCCTATAGGAGCTCCTACGAGCAGTACTTC. It codes for CASSFTPYRSSYEQYF.

The rearrangement links TRBV6-1 to TRBJ1-5; 7 nucleotides match TRBD1. The CDR3 covers 15 residues. With 5 bases clipped from V and 0 bases from J, the junction kept 4 bases outside the gene matches. Looked up from germline, CDR1 is MNHNS and CDR2 is SASEGT. The DNA of the CDR3 is TGTGCCAGCAGTCGGACAGGTGATAGCAATCAGCCCCAGCATTTT. It specifies CASSRTGDSNQPQHF.

The V call is TRBV6-6, the J call TRBJ2-7; D not certain. This CDR3 is built from 13 residues. Trimming shortened V by 1 base and J by 3 bases, and 7 bases separated the two germline ends. CDR1 and CDR2 (germline): MNHNY, SVGAGI (reference sequence). CDR3 residues: CASSYYTLYEQYF. The CDR3, as DNA: TGTGCCAGCAGTTACTATACACTCTACGAGCAGTACTTC.

The rearrangement uses TRBV4-1 and TRBJ1-6; D unresolved. CDR1 is MGHRA and CDR2 is YSYEKL in the germline V gene. CDR3 length equals 14 residues. Trimming took off 2 bases at V and 10 bases at J, with 12 bases between the two ends. The CDR3 DNA follows: TGCGCCAGCAGCCAATTATTAGGTGCATCACCCCTCCACTTT. This sequence encodes CASSQLLGASPLHF.

The genes are TRBV19 and TRBJ2-5, with D possibly matching TRBD1 (6 bases). Germline V lookup: CDR1 LNHDA, CDR2 SQIVND (reference sequence). Deletions cut 3 bases from V and 4 bases from J, with 9 bases between. This CDR3 is built from 13 residues. CDR3 DNA: TGTGCCAGTAGTATGATGGACAGAGAGACCCAGTACTTC. This codes for CASSMMDRETQYF.

The chain links TRBV14 to TRBJ1-1; unclear D gene. V was shortened by 4 bases and J by 4 bases, with 16 bases between the two germline ends. Germline V lookup: CDR1 SGHDN, CDR2 FVKESK. The CDR3 extends over 15 amino acids. This chain's CDR3 is CASSPVRAASTEAFF. The CDR3 DNA follows: TGTGCCAGCAGCCCGGTACGGGCCGCCAGCACTGAAGCTTTCTTT.

V gene TRBV7-6 combines with J gene TRBJ2-7; 7 bases are shared with TRBD2. The CDR3 contains 15 residues. CDR1 is SGHVS, CDR2 FNYEAQ, per germline. The ends lost 1 base at V and 6 bases at J; junction bases unmatched: 9. CDR3 residues: CASSLGLAAPFEQYF. Written as DNA, the CDR3 is TGTGCCAGCAGCTTAGGCCTAGCGGCCCCTTTCGAGCAGTACTTC.

Here the CDR3 DNA reads TGTGCCAGCAGTGACACAACGGGGGGACGCGATACGCAGTATTTT. It yields the protein CASSDTTGGRDTQYF. The chain carries TRBV2 and TRBJ2-3, with TRBD2 identical over 7 bases. The J segment lost 6 bases and the V segment lost 3 bases, leaving 9 bases of the junction unmatched. CDR1 and CDR2 from the germline V gene are SNHLY and FYNNEI. The CDR3 is 15 amino acids.

The J gene is TRBJ2-3, the V gene TRBV15; TRBD2 is a possible D gene (7 bases). Trimming cost V 6 bases and J 0 bases, with 16 bases left between them. Germline V gives CDR1 LNHNV, CDR2 YYDKDF (reference sequence). The CDR3 runs 16 residues. The CDR3 here is CATSQMAGASTDTQYF. DNA for the CDR3: TGTGCCACCAGTCAGATGGCGGGGGCTAGCACAGATACGCAGTATTTT.

The V call is TRBV7-9, the J call TRBJ2-1; 8 bases are a match to TRBD1. The germline V gene has CDR1 SEHNR and CDR2 FQNEAQ (reference sequence). This CDR3 region has 14 residues. V was clipped by 4 bases and J by 3 bases; unmatched bases: 2. CDR3 in amino acids: CASSSGQGYNEQFF. CDR3 DNA sequence: TGTGCCAGCAGCTCCGGACAGGGCTACAATGAGCAGTTCTTC.

The chain combines TRBV7-2 with TRBJ2-5; D call uncertain. V lost 5 bases, J lost 3 bases, and 4 bases lay in between. The CDR3 spans 11 residues. CDR1 is SGHTA and CDR2 is FQGNSA in the germline V gene. The CDR3 sequence: CASSAKETQYF. The CDR3 DNA sequence: TGTGCCAGCAGCGCTAAAGAGACCCAGTACTTC. Supplemented by reference TRBV7-2 and TRBJ2-5, the full variable domain reads GAGVSQSPSNKVTEKGKDVELRCDPISGHTALYWYRQSLGQGLEFLIYFQGNSAPDKSGLPSDRFSAERTGGSVSTLTIQRTQQEDSAVYLCASSAKETQYFGPGTRLLVL.

This clone was detected only a few times. The chain recombines TRBV27 with TRBJ2-6, with D uncertain. The CDR3 totals 14 residues. The germline V gene encodes CDR1 MNHEY and CDR2 SMNVEV (reference sequence). Trimming left V 6 bases short and J 0 bases short, with 6 bases between. CDR3 nucleotides: TGTGCCAGCAGGGCACTCTCTGGGGCCAACGTCCTGACTTTC. It encodes CASRALSGANVLTF.

The chain carries TRBV5-1 and TRBJ1-4, with D maybe TRBD1 (5 bases). CDR1 and CDR2 from the germline V gene are SGHRS and YFSETQ. V was clipped by 0 bases and J by 7 bases, with 13 bases between them. This CDR3 comprises 15 residues. The DNA for the CDR3 is TGCGCCAGCAGCTTGGAGCCAGGGTGGATTGAAAAACTGTTTTTT. Translated, it gives CASSLEPGWIEKLFF.

The chain couples TRBV30 to TRBJ2-5, with D possibly matching TRBD2 (6 bases). The CDR3 covers 14 residues. V lost 2 bases, J lost 0 bases, and 10 bases lay in between. Germline V gene lookup returns CDR1 GTSNPN and CDR2 SVGIG (reference sequence). The CDR3, as DNA: TGTGCCTGGAGTCTGGGACTTTACCAAGAGACCCAGTACTTC. Translated: CAWSLGLYQETQYF. Filled out from reference TRBV30 and TRBJ2-5, the complete variable domain reads SQTIHQWPATLVQPVGSPLSLECTVEGTSNPNLYWYRQAAGRGLQLLFYSVGIGQISSEVPQNLSASRPQDRQFILSSKKLLLSDSGFYLCAWSLGLYQETQYFGPGTRLLVL.